This T cell receptor beta chain was profiled in a study of cytomegalovirus exposure and HLA in healthy donors. The length of the CDR3 is 16 residues. V was cut by 7 bases and J by 7 bases, with 21 bases left in between. CDR1 is SGHRS, CDR2 YFSETQ, per germline. Among the donors, all were healthy bone marrow donors. A multiplex PCR was run with 60 Vbeta primers and 13 Jbeta primers. Generated by immunoSEQ multiplex PCR, the TCRdb table keeps only in-frame clones and is missing some. The sample shows around 240,000 clones, roughly 82% of them seen only once. The V gene is TRBV5-1, the J gene TRBJ1-6; TRBD1 is a possible D gene (5 bases). This receptor was taken from a woman in her thirties or forties in good health and CMV-seropositive. Sequences were obtained from PBMCs. CDR3 nucleotides: TGCGCCAGCTCTTCTAGCGGGGGGGAGGTCAATTCACCCCTCCACTTT. The encoded protein is CASSSSGGEVNSPLHF.